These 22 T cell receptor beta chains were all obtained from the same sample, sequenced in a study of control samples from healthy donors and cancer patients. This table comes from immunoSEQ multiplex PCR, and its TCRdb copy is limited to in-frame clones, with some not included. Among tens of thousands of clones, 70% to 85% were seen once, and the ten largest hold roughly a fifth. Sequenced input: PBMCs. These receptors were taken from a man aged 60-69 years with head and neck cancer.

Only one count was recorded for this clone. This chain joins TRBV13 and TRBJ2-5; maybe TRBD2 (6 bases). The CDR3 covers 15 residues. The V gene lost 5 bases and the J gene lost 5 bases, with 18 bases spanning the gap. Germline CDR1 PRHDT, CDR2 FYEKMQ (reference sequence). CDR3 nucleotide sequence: TGTGCCAGCAGCGCGGGCCGGGGTGGAGGGGAGACCCAGTACTTC. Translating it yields CASSAGRGGGETQYF.

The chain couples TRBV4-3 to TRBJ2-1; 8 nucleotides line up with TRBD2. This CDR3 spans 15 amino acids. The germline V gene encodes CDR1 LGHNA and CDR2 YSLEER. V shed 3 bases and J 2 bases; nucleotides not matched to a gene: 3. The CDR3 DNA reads TGCGCCAGCAGCCATCGGGAGGGCCCCTACAATGAGCAGTTCTTC. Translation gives CASSHREGPYNEQFF.

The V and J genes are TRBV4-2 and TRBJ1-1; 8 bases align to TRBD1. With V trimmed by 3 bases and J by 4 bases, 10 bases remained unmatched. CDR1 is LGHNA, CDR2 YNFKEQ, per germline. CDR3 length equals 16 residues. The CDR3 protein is CASSQNQGAGGTEAFF. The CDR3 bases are TGTGCCAGCAGCCAGAATCAGGGGGCGGGGGGCACTGAAGCTTTCTTT.

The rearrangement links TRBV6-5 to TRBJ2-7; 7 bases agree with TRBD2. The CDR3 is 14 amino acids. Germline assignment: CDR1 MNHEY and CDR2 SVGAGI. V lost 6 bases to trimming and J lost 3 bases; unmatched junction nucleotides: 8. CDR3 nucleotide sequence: TGTGCCAGCAGGCCTACGGGGGGAATCTACGAGCAGTACTTC. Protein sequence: CASRPTGGIYEQYF.

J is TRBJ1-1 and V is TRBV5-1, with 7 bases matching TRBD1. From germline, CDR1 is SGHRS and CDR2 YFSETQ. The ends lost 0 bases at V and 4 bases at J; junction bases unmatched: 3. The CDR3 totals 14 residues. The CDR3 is CASSLAAGGTEAFF. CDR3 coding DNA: TGCGCCAGCAGCTTGGCAGCAGGGGGCACTGAAGCTTTCTTT.

CDR3 nucleotide sequence: TGTGCCAGCAGTTACGGGGGACGGATCTACGAGCAGTACTTC. This gives the protein CASSYGGRIYEQYF. V usage is TRBV6-2 or TRBV6-3 and J usage is TRBJ2-7, with D perhaps given as TRBD1 or TRBD2 (5 bases each). The CDR3 runs 14 residues. From germline, CDR1 is MNHEY and CDR2 SVGEGT. V lost 2 bases and J lost 3, with 11 bases in between.

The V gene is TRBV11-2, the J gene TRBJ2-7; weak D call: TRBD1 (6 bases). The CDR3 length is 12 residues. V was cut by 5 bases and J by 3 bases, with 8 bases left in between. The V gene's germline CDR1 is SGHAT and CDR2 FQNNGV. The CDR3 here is CASSLQGYEQYF. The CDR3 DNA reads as TGTGCCAGCAGCCTACAGGGCTACGAGCAGTACTTC.

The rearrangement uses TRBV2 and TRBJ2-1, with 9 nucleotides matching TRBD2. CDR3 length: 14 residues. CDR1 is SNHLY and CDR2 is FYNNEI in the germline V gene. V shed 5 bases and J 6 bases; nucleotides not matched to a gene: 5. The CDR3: CASSSSGITNEQFF. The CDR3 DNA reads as TGTGCCAGCAGTTCTAGCGGGATTACCAATGAGCAGTTCTTC. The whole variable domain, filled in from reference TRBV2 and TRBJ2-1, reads EPEVTQTPSHQVTQMGQEVILRCVPISNHLYFYWYRQILGQKVEFLVSFYNNEISEKSEIFDDQFSVERPDGSNFTLKIRSTKLEDSAMYFCASSSSGITNEQFFGPGTRLTVL.

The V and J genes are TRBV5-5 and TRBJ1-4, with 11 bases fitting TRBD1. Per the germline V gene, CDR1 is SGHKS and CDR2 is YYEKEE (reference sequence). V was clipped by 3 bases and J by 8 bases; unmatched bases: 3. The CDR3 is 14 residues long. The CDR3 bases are TGTGCCAGCAGCTGGACAGGGGGCGACGAAAAACTGTTTTTT. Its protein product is CASSWTGGDEKLFF. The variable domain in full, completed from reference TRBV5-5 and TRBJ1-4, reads DAGVTQSPTHLIKTRGQQVTLRCSPISGHKSVSWYQQVLGQGPQFIFQYYEKEERGRGNFPDRFSARQFPNYSSELNVNALLLGDSALYLCASSWTGGDEKLFFGSGTQLSVL.

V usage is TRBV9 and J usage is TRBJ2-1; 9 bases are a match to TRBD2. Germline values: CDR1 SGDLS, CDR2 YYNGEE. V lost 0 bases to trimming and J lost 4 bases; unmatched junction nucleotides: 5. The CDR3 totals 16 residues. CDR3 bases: TGTGCCAGCAGCGTAGTTAGTAGCGGGAGTTACAATGAGCAGTTCTTC. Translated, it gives CASSVVSSGSYNEQFF.

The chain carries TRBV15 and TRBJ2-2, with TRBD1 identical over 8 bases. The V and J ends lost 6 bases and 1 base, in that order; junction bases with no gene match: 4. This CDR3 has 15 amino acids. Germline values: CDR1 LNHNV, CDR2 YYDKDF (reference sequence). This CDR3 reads CATSTGTGNTGELFF. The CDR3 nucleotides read TGTGCCACCAGTACCGGGACAGGGAACACCGGGGAGCTGTTTTTT.

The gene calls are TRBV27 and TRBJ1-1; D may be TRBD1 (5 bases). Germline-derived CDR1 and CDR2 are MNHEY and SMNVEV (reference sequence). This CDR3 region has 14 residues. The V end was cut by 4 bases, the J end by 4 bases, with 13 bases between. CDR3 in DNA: TGTGCCAGCAGTTACCGGGGCGCGTCCACTGAAGCTTTCTTT. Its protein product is CASSYRGASTEAFF.

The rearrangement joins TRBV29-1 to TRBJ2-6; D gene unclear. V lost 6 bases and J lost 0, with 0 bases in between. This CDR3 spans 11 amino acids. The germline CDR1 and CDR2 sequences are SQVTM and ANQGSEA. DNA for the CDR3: TGCAGCGTCTCTGGGGCCAACGTCCTGACTTTC. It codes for CSVSGANVLTF.

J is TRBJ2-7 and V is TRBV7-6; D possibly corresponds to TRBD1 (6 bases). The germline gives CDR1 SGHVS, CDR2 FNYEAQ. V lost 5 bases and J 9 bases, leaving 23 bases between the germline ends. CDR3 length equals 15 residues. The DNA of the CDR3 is TGTGCCAGCAGCATTAGTGTCAGGGGTTCAGAGGGGCAGTACTTC. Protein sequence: CASSISVRGSEGQYF.

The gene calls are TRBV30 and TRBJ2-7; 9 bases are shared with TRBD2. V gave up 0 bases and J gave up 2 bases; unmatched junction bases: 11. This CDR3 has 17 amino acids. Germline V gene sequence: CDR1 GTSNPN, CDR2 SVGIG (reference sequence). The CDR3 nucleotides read TGTGCCTGGAGTGTAAGTCGGGCGGGAGGGCGGACCTACGAGCAGTACTTC. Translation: CAWSVSRAGGRTYEQYF. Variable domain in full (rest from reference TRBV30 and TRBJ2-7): SQTIHQWPATLVQPVGSPLSLECTVEGTSNPNLYWYRQAAGRGLQLLFYSVGIGQISSEVPQNLSASRPQDRQFILSSKKLLLSDSGFYLCAWSVSRAGGRTYEQYFGPGTRLTVT.

CDR3 protein: CASSYRDSINYGYTF. The CDR3 bases are TGTGCCAGCAGCTACCGGGACAGCATTAACTATGGCTACACCTTC. The V call is TRBV2, the J call TRBJ1-2; the match to TRBD1 covers 7 bases. The CDR3 consists of 15 residues. Losses at the gene ends were 6 bases for V and 1 base for J; bases not matched to a gene: 8. Germline CDR1 is SNHLY and CDR2 is FYNNEI.

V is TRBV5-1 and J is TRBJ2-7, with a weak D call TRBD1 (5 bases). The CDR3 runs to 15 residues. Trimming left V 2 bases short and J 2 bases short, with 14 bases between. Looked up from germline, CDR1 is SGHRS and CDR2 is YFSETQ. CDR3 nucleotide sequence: TGCGCCAGCAGCTTAGGTCCAGGGCTGACCTACGAGCAGTACTTC. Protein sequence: CASSLGPGLTYEQYF.

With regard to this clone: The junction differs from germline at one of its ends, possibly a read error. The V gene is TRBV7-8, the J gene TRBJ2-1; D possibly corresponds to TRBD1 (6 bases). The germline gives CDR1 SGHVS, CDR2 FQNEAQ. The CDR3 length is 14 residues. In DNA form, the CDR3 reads TGTGCCAGCAGGTTAGGGGGTCCACCGAATGAGCAGTTCTTC. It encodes CASRLGGPPNEQFF. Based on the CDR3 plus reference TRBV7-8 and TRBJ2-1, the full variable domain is GAGVSQSPRYKVAKRGQDVALRCDPISGHVSLFWYQQALGQGPEFLTYFQNEAQLDKSGLPSDRFFAERPEGSVSTLKIQRTQQEDSAVYLCASRLGGPPNEQFFGPGTRLTVL.

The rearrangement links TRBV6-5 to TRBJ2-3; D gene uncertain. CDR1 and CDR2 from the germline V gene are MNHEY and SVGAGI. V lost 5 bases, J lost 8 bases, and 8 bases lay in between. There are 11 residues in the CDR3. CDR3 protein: CASSSAATQYF. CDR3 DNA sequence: TGTGCCAGCAGTAGCGCGGCTACGCAGTATTTT.

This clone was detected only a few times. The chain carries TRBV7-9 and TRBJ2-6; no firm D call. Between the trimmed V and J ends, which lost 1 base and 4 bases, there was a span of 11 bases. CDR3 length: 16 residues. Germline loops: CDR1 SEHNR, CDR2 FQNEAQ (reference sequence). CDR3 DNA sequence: TGTGCCAGCAGCTTAGTGACTCCCGGAGGGGCCAACGTCCTGACTTTC. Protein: CASSLVTPGGANVLTF.

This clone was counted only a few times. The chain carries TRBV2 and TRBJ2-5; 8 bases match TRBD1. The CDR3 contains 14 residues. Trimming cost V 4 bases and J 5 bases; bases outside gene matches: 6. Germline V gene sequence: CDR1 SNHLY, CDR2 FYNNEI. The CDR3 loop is CASSGQGARETQYF. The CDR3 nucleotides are TGTGCCAGCAGTGGGCAGGGGGCGCGGGAGACCCAGTACTTC.

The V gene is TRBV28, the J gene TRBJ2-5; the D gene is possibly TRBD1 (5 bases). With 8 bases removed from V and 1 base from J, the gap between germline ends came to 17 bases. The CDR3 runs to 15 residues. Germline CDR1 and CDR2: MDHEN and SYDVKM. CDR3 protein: CASYASWTPQETQYF. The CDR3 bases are TGTGCCAGCTATGCGAGCTGGACACCCCAAGAGACCCAGTACTTC.